The present TCR beta chain was sequenced within a study of blood T cells in healthy people across ages. Study-wide points: In older individuals, TCR beta diversity per million T cells was lower, falling roughly linearly with age.

Germline V gene data show CDR1 as SQVTM and CDR2 as ANQGSEA. The CDR3 loop spans 14 amino acids. V was shortened by 4 bases and J by 4 bases, with 16 bases between the two germline ends. A sample-barcoded 5' primer and a J-beta primer mix were used in a second PCR of about 7 to 12 cycles. TCRdb itself ran the 5' RACE reads through MiXCR, one entry per CDR3 protein. The table lists 1.5 million to 1.8 million distinct CDR3 sequences, less than 45% of them singletons. About this clonotype itself: The antigen remains undetermined.

Sequencing was done on a sample of blood. The receptor comes from a woman aged 18-29 years in good health. The chain employs TRBV29-1 and TRBJ2-5, with no clear D. DNA for the CDR3: TGCAGCGTTGGTGGACCCGGCAGAGGAGAGACCCAGTACTTC. It specifies CSVGGPGRGETQYF.